The 11 T cell receptor beta chains given below trace back to one sample, sequenced in a study of cytomegalovirus exposure and HLA in healthy donors. Use of 60 Vbeta and 13 Jbeta primers characterized the PCR. Some clones are missing from TCRdb's copy, which holds only in-frame ones; the method was immunoSEQ multiplex PCR. The data show a few hundred thousand clones, around 90% seen once. Source material: PBMCs. These receptors were obtained from a woman in her late teens or twenties in good health and CMV-seronegative.

This clone occurred once. V is TRBV5-5 and J is TRBJ2-7; D is undetermined. The CDR3 spans 12 residues. V shed 0 bases and J shed 8 bases, with 9 bases lying between them. Per the germline V gene, CDR1 is SGHKS and CDR2 is YYEKEE (reference sequence). The DNA of the CDR3 is TGTGCCAGCAGCTTGGGGCAAATAAAGCAGTACTTC. Residues: CASSLGQIKQYF.

The V call is TRBV30, the J call TRBJ2-7, with 8 bases that match TRBD2. V lost 2 bases and J lost 2; bases outside the gene matches: 2. The CDR3 is made up of 13 amino acids. Germline lookup yields CDR1 GTSNPN and CDR2 SVGIG (reference sequence). The CDR3 loop reads CAWSISGTYEQYF. CDR3 DNA: TGTGCCTGGAGTATTAGCGGGACCTACGAGCAGTACTTC.

J is TRBJ2-5 and V is TRBV11-2; D is unclear. The last part of the DNA fits TRBJ2-7 better; the J call may be wrong. From germline, CDR1 is SGHAT and CDR2 FQNNGV. This CDR3 region has 12 residues. CDR3 protein: CASSSSTYEQYF. CDR3 in DNA: TGTGCCAGCAGCTCATCAACCTACGAGCAGTACTTC.

The genes are TRBV2 and TRBJ1-5; D is ambiguous. V lost 2 bases to trimming and J lost 8 bases, with 4 bases between them. Per the germline V gene, CDR1 is SNHLY and CDR2 is FYNNEI. There are 11 residues in the CDR3. The CDR3 coding sequence is TGTGCCAGCAGTGAACGGGAGCCCCAGCATTTT. Translating gives CASSEREPQHF. Combining the CDR3 with reference TRBV2 and TRBJ1-5 gives the whole variable domain EPEVTQTPSHQVTQMGQEVILRCVPISNHLYFYWYRQILGQKVEFLVSFYNNEISEKSEIFDDQFSVERPDGSNFTLKIRSTKLEDSAMYFCASSEREPQHFGDGTRLSIL.

V gene TRBV2 combines with J gene TRBJ2-7; 10 bases align to TRBD2. The CDR3 loop spans 13 amino acids. Germline V gene sequence: CDR1 SNHLY, CDR2 FYNNEI. V lost 3 bases and J lost 6; bases outside the gene matches: 2. The CDR3 DNA reads as TGTGCCAGCAGTGACGTAGCGGGAGGCGAGCAGTACTTC. As protein: CASSDVAGGEQYF.

About this clone: Relative to the germline gene, one junction end is altered; a read error may explain this. Within the sample, other DNA sequences also encode this same CDR3. The chain links TRBV19 to TRBJ1-5; tentative D call: TRBD1 (6 bases). The CDR3 covers 14 residues. The germline CDR1 and CDR2 sequences are LNHDA and SQIVND (reference sequence). The CDR3 spells CASSPQGSNQPQHF. The DNA for the CDR3 is TGTGCCAGTAGTCCACAGGGTAGCAATCAGCCTCAGCATTTT.

The chain is built from TRBV29-1 and TRBJ2-7, with 8 bases lining up with TRBD1. This CDR3 region has 13 residues. Germline V gene data show CDR1 as SQVTM and CDR2 as ANQGSEA. After removal of 6 bases from V and 2 bases from J, the junction contained 6 bases not matched to a gene. CDR3 sequence: CSVVPGQAYEQYF. The CDR3 DNA reads as TGCAGCGTCGTCCCGGGACAGGCCTACGAGCAGTACTTC.

The V and J genes are TRBV6-4 and TRBJ2-2, with D maybe TRBD2 (5 bases). CDR1 and CDR2 from the germline V gene are MRHNA and SNTAGT. The CDR3 has 13 residues. Trimming stripped 5 bases from V and 4 bases from J, with 8 bases between. The CDR3 DNA sequence: TGTGCCAGCAGTCAAGGACTCACCGGGGAGCTGTTTTTT. Translating it yields CASSQGLTGELFF.

This rearrangement joins TRBV27 to TRBJ1-1; D unclear. V lost 6 bases, J lost 1 base, and 9 bases lay in between. The length of the CDR3 is 13 residues. The germline CDR1 and CDR2 sequences are MNHEY and SMNVEV (reference sequence). The CDR3 DNA reads as TGTGCCAGCAGCCGGGAGACGAACACTGAAGCTTTCTTT. Its translation is CASSRETNTEAFF.

The chain recombines TRBV5-1 with TRBJ1-5; 8 bases line up with TRBD1. The CDR3 consists of 16 residues. CDR1 SGHRS and CDR2 YFSETQ come from the germline V gene. Trimming removed 0 bases from V and 4 bases from J; junction bases left unmatched: 6. Written as DNA, the CDR3 is TGCGCCAGCAGCTTGGAGGGGCGGACAGGGAATCAGCCCCAGCATTTT. As protein: CASSLEGRTGNQPQHF.

In this sample, this clone turned up a few times. The chain carries TRBV2 and TRBJ2-3; 7 bases are shared with TRBD2. After removal of 4 bases from V and 0 bases from J, the junction contained 1 base not matched to a gene. Germline loops: CDR1 SNHLY, CDR2 FYNNEI. The CDR3 extends over 14 amino acids. The DNA for the CDR3 is TGTGCCAGCAGTGGCGGGGGTAGCACAGATACGCAGTATTTT. Encoded protein: CASSGGGSTDTQYF.